The rows below give T cell receptor beta chains drawn from one sample of a study of T cells and Merkel cell carcinoma outcomes. The data were produced by immunoSEQ multiplex PCR, yet TCRdb's version contains in-frame clones alone and is incomplete. In the table there are 630 or so clones, about 88% of which are singletons. The sequenced sample consisted of tumor tissue from Merkel cell carcinoma. The receptors here all came from a human donor with Merkel cell carcinoma. Both conserved end residues are part of each CDR3. The D gene is left open where the match is weak. The size of a clone is reported for some rows only, either as once, few or many, or as a class for expanded clones.

>TRBV28|.|TRBJ1-5|few
TGTGCCAGCATAACAGGCGGGCAGCTTAGCAATCAGCCCCAGCATTTT
CASITGGQLSNQPQHF
>TRBV5-6|.|TRBJ2-7|.
TGTGCCAGCAGCGACATGGGACGGAGAACCTACGAGCAGTACTTC
CASSDMGRRTYEQYF
>TRBV9|.|TRBJ2-3|.
TGTGCCAGCAGCGCGGGTGAGCTAGACACAGATACGCAGTATTTT
CASSAGELDTDTQYF
>TRBV28|TRBD1|TRBJ1-5|.
TGTGCCAGCAGTTCTAACCCGGACAGGAGCTATAGCAATCAGCCCCAGCATTTT
CASSSNPDRSYSNQPQHF
>TRBV14|.|TRBJ2-4|.
TGTGCCAGCAGCCAAGGCGAGAAAAACATTCAGTACTTC
CASSQGEKNIQYF
>TRBV27|.|TRBJ2-2|.
TGTGCCAGCACCACAGTAGGAGAGAACACCGGGGAGCTGTTTTTT
CASTTVGENTGELFF
>TRBV6-5|.|TRBJ1-1|.
TGTGCCAGCAGCAAGAGCCGGGCGAACACTGAAGCTTTCTTT
CASSKSRANTEAFF
>TRBV7-9|.|TRBJ2-5|.
TGTGCCAGCAGACCGGACCAAGAGACCCAGTACTTC
CASRPDQETQYF
>TRBV27|.|TRBJ2-6|.
TGTGCCAGCAGTTCTGGGACGGACCAAATCTCTGGGGCCAACGTCCTGACTTTC
CASSSGTDQISGANVLTF
>TRBV13|TRBD1|TRBJ2-5|.
TGTGCCAGCAGCAAGCGGGACAGGGGGAGAGAGACCCAGTACTTC
CASSKRDRGRETQYF
>TRBV7-9|.|TRBJ1-2|.
TGTGCCAGCAGCACACCGAGGGCAGGGGATAGCTATGGCTACACCTTC
CASSTPRAGDSYGYTF
>TRBV4-1|.|TRBJ2-7|few
TGCGCCAGCAGTCCCGACGGTCCGGGCTACGAGCAGTACTTC
CASSPDGPGYEQYF
>TRBV28|.|TRBJ1-2|.
TGTGCCAGCAGCTTTCTCGACAGAAAATATAACTATGGCTACACTTTC
CASSFLDRKYNYGYTF
>TRBV5-5|.|TRBJ2-7|.
TGTGCCAGCAGCTTGGGTTACGAATTCTACGAGCAGTACTTC
CASSLGYEFYEQYF
>TRBV9|TRBD2|TRBJ2-1|.
TGTGCCAGCAGCCTAGGGACTAGCAATGAGCAGTTCTTC
CASSLGTSNEQFF
>TRBV30|.|TRBJ1-2|.
TGTGCCTGGAGGGTAGCTGGTCGTTATGGCTACACCTTC
CAWRVAGRYGYTF
>TRBV27|.|TRBJ1-1|few
TGTGCCAGCAGTTTAAACTACGGAACGAACACTGAAGCTTTCTTT
CASSLNYGTNTEAFF
>TRBV30|.|TRBJ1-1|.
TGTGCCTGGAGACGCCGACAATCGAACACTGAAGCTTTCTTT
CAWRRRQSNTEAFF
>TRBV7-8|.|TRBJ2-7|.
TGTGCCAGCAGCTTAGGGAGCGGCGAGCAGTACTTC
CASSLGSGEQYF
>TRBV27|.|TRBJ1-2|.
TGTGCCAGCAGTCCTCGGGAAACTGAGGGCTACACCTTC
CASSPRETEGYTF
>TRBV6-1|TRBD2|TRBJ2-2|.
TGTGCCAGCAGCCCGGGACTAGCGGGAGCCGGGGAGCTGTTTTTT
CASSPGLAGAGELFF
>TRBV28|.|TRBJ2-7|.
TGTGCCAGCAGTCCGCCTTTAAGGGGGATTTCCTACGAGCAGTACTTC
CASSPPLRGISYEQYF
>TRBV6-1|.|TRBJ2-7|.
TGTGCCAGCAGCGACAGAACCTACGAGCAGTACTTC
CASSDRTYEQYF
>TRBV2|TRBD1|TRBJ1-2|.
TGTGCCACCCCGGGACAGAAGAACTATGGCTACACCTTC
CATPGQKNYGYTF
>TRBV5-5|.|TRBJ1-1|.
TGTGCCAGCAGCTTGGGACAGCAATATGAAGCTTTCTTT
CASSLGQQYEAFF
>TRBV27|TRBD2|TRBJ2-3|.
TGTGCCAGCAAAACTAGCGGGAGAACGCAGTATTTT
CASKTSGRTQYF
>TRBV6-1|TRBD1|TRBJ2-5|.
TGTGCCAGCACACGGGACAGGGAAGAGACCCAGTACTTC
CASTRDREETQYF
>TRBV7-9|.|TRBJ2-3|.
TGTGCCAGCAGCCCCTTTGTCGGGGGCACAGATACGCAGTATTTT
CASSPFVGGTDTQYF
>TRBV25-1|TRBD1|TRBJ1-1|.
TGTGCCAGTCCTGACCGGGGACAGAAAAACACTGAAGCTTTCTTT
CASPDRGQKNTEAFF
>TRBV18|.|TRBJ2-3|.
TGTGCCAGCTCACCACCGCATACAGATACGCAGTATTTT
CASSPPHTDTQYF
>TRBV6-1|TRBD1|TRBJ1-5|.
TGTGCCAGCGGAGAGACAGGGTCTTTTCAGCCCCAGCATTTT
CASGETGSFQPQHF
>TRBV27|TRBD2|TRBJ2-7|.
TGTGCCAGCAGTTTGGGTCCTAGCGGGATGGCCTACGAGCAGTACTTC
CASSLGPSGMAYEQYF
>TRBV30|.|TRBJ1-1|.
TGTGCCTGGAGTCATGGGGCGGGCACTGAAGCTTTCTTT
CAWSHGAGTEAFF
>TRBV7-2|.|TRBJ2-3|.
TGTGCCAGCAGCTTATCCAGGAGCACAGATACGCAGTATTTT
CASSLSRSTDTQYF
>TRBV6-5|.|TRBJ1-1|.
TGTGCCAGCAGGGGTCGGAACACTGAAGCTTTCTTT
CASRGRNTEAFF
>TRBV30|.|TRBJ1-5|.
TGTGCCTGGAGTCTTGGCAGGGAGAATCAGCCCCAGCATTTT
CAWSLGRENQPQHF
>TRBV7-2|.|TRBJ2-1|.
TGTGCCAGCAGCTTAAATCTGGCGGGATACTACAATGAGCAGTTCTTC
CASSLNLAGYYNEQFF
>TRBV28|.|TRBJ1-5|.
TGTGCCAGCAAAGAGGGGAGTCAGCCCCAGCATTTT
CASKEGSQPQHF
>TRBV28|TRBD1|TRBJ2-7|.
TGTGCCAGCAGGCCGACAGGGGTAGTGTACGAGCAGTACTTC
CASRPTGVVYEQYF
>TRBV30|.|TRBJ1-2|.
TGTGCCTGGAGGGGGTCTCGAAGTGGCTACACCTTC
CAWRGSRSGYTF
>TRBV19|.|TRBJ2-3|.
TGTGCCAGTAGTATAGATCTTAACCGGGACTTTTTACCGGATACGCAGTATTTT
CASSIDLNRDFLPDTQYF
>TRBV5-1|TRBD2|TRBJ2-7|few
TGCGCCAGCAGCTTGGTGGCTAGCGGAACCTACGAGCAGTACTTC
CASSLVASGTYEQYF